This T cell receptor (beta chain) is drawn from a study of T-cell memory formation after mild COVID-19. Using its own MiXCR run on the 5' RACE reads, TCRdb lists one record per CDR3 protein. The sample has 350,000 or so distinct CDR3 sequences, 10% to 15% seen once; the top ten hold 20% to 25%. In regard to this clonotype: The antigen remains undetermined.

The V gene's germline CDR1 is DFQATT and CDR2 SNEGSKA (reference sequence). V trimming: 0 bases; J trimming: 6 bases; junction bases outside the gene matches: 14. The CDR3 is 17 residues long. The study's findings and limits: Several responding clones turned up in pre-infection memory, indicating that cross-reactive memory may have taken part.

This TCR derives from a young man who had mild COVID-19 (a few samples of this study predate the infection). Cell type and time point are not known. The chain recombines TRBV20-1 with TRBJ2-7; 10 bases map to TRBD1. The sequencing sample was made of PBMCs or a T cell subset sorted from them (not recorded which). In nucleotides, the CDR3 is TGCAGTGCTAGAGATGGGGTTGGCCCAAGACAGGGGGCCGAGCAGTACTTC. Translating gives CSARDGVGPRQGAEQYF.